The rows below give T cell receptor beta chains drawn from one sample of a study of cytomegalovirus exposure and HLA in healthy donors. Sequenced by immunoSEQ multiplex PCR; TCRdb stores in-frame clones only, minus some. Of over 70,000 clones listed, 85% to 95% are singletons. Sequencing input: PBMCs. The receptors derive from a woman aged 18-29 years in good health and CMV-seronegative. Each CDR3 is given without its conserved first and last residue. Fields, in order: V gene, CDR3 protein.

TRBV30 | AWSGQGSRTDTQY
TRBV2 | ASRRQGSSGANVLT
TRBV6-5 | ASSYFSGTPGSGYT
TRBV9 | ASSVSGVIFGLAGQETQY
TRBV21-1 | ASSKERLAGGPMRHQTTDTQY
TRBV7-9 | ASSLGAGYGYT
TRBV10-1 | ASRSGDIGTNEKLF
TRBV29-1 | SVEVAGYGYT
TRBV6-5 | ASRTGGRNGELF
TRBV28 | ASSLSRDSNRNTIY
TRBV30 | AWSQGLAGETQY
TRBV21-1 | ASSKKRGSRSGGPGI
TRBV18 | ASSPGQNQPQH